Listed here is a single TCR beta chain. This clonotype was counted ten times or more. Its antigen target is currently unknown. The input lacks base qualities; no much larger clone sits a single base away. Sequencer: Illumina HiSeq 2500. To make first-strand cDNA, Superscript III was used along with a set of TRAV- and TRBV-specific primers so that both the TCRalpha and TCRbeta chains were covered. A roughly 19-cycle PCR with Phusion amplified the TCRs, pairing a constant-region primer with the adapter that was attached to the V primers. The MessageAmp II aRNA Amplification Kit was used to amplify the isolated mRNA, with in vitro transcription run for under 20 hours at 37 degrees C. The Dynabeads mRNA DIRECT Purification Kit was used to isolate the mRNA for TCR sequencing. Indexed Illumina adapters were added in a second Phusion PCR of around 27 cycles, and the PCR products were purified with AMPure XP beads. As for how the authors treated the data: Using custom Perl scripts, TCR sequences that encoded the same protein were pooled, out-of-frame sequences were dropped, and the abundance of each clonotype was calculated. Any TCR sequence backed by just one read was left out of the analysis. Repertoire metrics included Shannon entropy, Gini index, clonality, richness, and frequency of TCRs shared between repertoires. TCRdb reanalyzed the raw reads on its own, using fastp at Q25 for trimming and MiXCR for clone calling, and kept in-frame beta chains. CDR3 protein sequences are deduplicated, and each keeps its most common genes and DNA. The V and J calls and clone size are TCRdb's, not the authors'. The table for this sample lists 70,000 to 90,000 distinct CDR3 sequences; around 17% of them were counted only once. The top ten clonotypes cover over 2.5% of the sample.

This sample was taken from a study of low-dose radiotherapy and immunotherapy resistance in tumors (dated by TCRdb to the early 2020s). As for the study more broadly: Patients in Cohort 1 were given 0.5 Gy per fraction every 2 weeks, and the prescribed total PTV dose was 6.5 Gy. In Cohort 2, 1 Gy per fraction was delivered every two weeks, for a total of 13 Gy over 26 weeks. Nivolumab was administered intravenously as a 240 mg flat dose every two weeks, and ipilimumab was administered intravenously at 1 mg/kg every six weeks. Cyclophosphamide 200 mg/m2 was given intravenously every two weeks, one day before each radiation and immunotherapy administration. Aspirin 300 mg was taken orally once daily by patients for four cycles, starting on cycle 1 day 1. Randomization of trial participants into treatment groups was not performed. The translational analysis covered eight patients: three from the first dose cohort and the first five from the second dose cohort.

Read against the paper, the sample's time point label means: before trial treatment. Donors were enrolled in RACIN, a single-arm phase I dose-escalation trial in which nivolumab, ipilimumab, aspirin, low-dose cyclophosphamide and low-dose radiotherapy were combined. Patients with advanced, TIL-negative solid tumors were considered eligible. Sequenced here: PBMCs, sampled before treatment. This TCR was sampled from a male donor with prostate cancer.

The DNA reads TGTGCCAGCACCGCCGAGGGGTACGAGCAGTACTTC. The resulting protein is CASTAEGYEQYF. The rearrangement joined TRBV7-2 to TRBJ2-7; the D segment might be TRBD1 or TRBD2, since each matches 5 bases. The CDR3 measures 12 amino acids from cysteine to phenylalanine. CDR3 DNA is the only sequence kept; it has 36 bases, read in frame from the first base. V is pared back by 7 bases and J by 4 bases, with 11 bases lying between the germline termini. CDR1 and CDR2, looked up from the germline V gene, are SGHTA and FQGNSA.